These T cell receptor beta chains were read from a single sample in a study of blood T cell repertoires in COVID-19. Libraries were prepared by immunoSEQ multiplex PCR; TCRdb keeps only in-frame clonotypes and omits some of them. The sample records approximately 150,000 clones, 87% being singletons. Sequencing input: PBMCs or T cells enriched from blood (not recorded which). The receptors here all came from a man between 60 and 75 years old who had recovered from COVID-19. Both conserved end residues are trimmed from each CDR3. A clone size is listed for some rows: how often the clone was seen (once, few, many), or a class if it is expanded.

- TRBJ1-3 TRBV5-1 ASSLVSGIAGNTIY
once TRBJ2-3 TRBV5-1 ASSARGVSTDTQY
- TRBJ2-7 TRBV4-2 ASSQGIAGEDYEQY
- TRBJ2-7 TRBV9 ASSAYGTGSEQY
- TRBJ1-3 TRBV27 ASSSQDRAGNTIY
- TRBJ2-3 TRBV12-3/TRBV12-4 ASQTSGTDTQY
- TRBJ1-5 TRBV6-4 ASSDIGKNQPQH
- TRBJ2-3 TRBV10-2 ASSQRAVPIDTQY
- TRBJ2-2 TRBV19 ASKTSGSPTGELF
- TRBJ1-4 TRBV2 ATLGGRSEKLF
- TRBJ2-7 TRBV18 ASSPAPIAGGPGEQY
- TRBJ2-1 TRBV5-6 ASSLGQSYNEQF
- TRBJ1-6 TRBV19 ASGGGLINSPLH
- TRBJ2-2 TRBV5-8 ASSFSPDTASGELF
- TRBJ2-1 TRBV29-1 SVVPGLAGQEQF
- TRBJ1-1 TRBV9 ASSAQQGATEAF
- TRBJ1-4 TRBV29-1 STPGTGNEKLF
few TRBJ1-2 TRBV30 ARGAGTDDYGYT
- TRBJ1-3 TRBV5-1 ASSPGGTGNTIY
- TRBJ2-3 TRBV6-1 ASSEKAGVSADTQY
- TRBJ2-7 TRBV6-5 ASSSPGTGAYEQY
- TRBJ1-1 TRBV6-5 ASSTWTGVNTEAF
- TRBJ2-5 TRBV27 ASSSGPGTGYQETQY
- TRBJ1-1 TRBV11-2 ASSARTAKNTEAF
- TRBJ1-5 TRBV5-5 ASSLEAGPNQPQH
- TRBJ1-5 TRBV28 ASSERTGVQPQH
- TRBJ2-7 TRBV5-6 ASSSGTGSYEQY
- TRBJ1-2 TRBV27 ASSLSRQANYGYT
- TRBJ2-3 TRBV18 ASSPQGSDTQY
- TRBJ1-1 TRBV19 ASSPSRGSRIEAF
- TRBJ2-7 TRBV20-1 CRDAYEQY
- TRBJ2-7 TRBV5-1 ASSYTPEGASYEQY
- TRBJ2-7 TRBV28 ASNRALRGQY
- TRBJ1-2 TRBV7-8 ASSVDRANYGYT
- TRBJ1-1 TRBV6-6 ASSPGQGEAF
- TRBJ2-7 TRBV3-1/TRBV3-2 ASSRQRGYEQY
- TRBJ2-1 TRBV28 ASSLSGEAGEQF
- TRBJ2-3 TRBV3-1/TRBV3-2 ASSQMRGNTQY
- TRBJ1-6 TRBV6-5 ASRSQGYGSPLH
- TRBJ2-5 TRBV7-9 ASRTSGQETQY
- TRBJ2-1 TRBV6-5 ATETSGAYNEQF
- TRBJ2-7 TRBV23-1 ASSQVHRGEQY
- TRBJ1-1 TRBV30 ACQGLGTEAF
- TRBJ1-5 TRBV18 ASSQTQHSNQPQH
once TRBJ2-5 TRBV5-8 ASSLGQGEVETQY
- TRBJ2-5 TRBV7-8 ASSLSETQY
- TRBJ2-1 TRBV11-1 ASSRDLSSYNEQF